A single TCR beta chain is shown here with its context. The sample originates from a study of shared clonotypes between healthy human individuals. TCRdb's table, derived via immunoSEQ multiplex PCR, lists solely in-frame clones and lacks some. The sample contains 75,000 to 100,000 clones, about half of which appear only once. Germline V gene lookup returns CDR1 SEHNR and CDR2 FQNEAQ (reference sequence). Trimming took off 3 bases at V and 7 bases at J, with 13 bases between the two ends. The length of the CDR3 is 13 residues. The TCR comes from a woman in her 40s in good health. Some clones in this sample may be carry-over from other donors' samples. The sample comprised PBMCs. The J gene is TRBJ2-7, the V gene TRBV7-9; a weak D match, TRBD2 (5 bases). The CDR3 coding sequence is TGTGCCAGCAGCTTGGATCGGGGTGAGGAGCAGTACTTC. Its protein product is CASSLDRGEEQYF.